What follows are 30 T cell receptor beta chains derived from one specimen sequenced in a study of long-term antiretroviral therapy in people with HIV. It was version v3.0 of the immunoSEQ assay that was run at survey level. Sequencing used immunoSEQ multiplex PCR; TCRdb keeps in-frame clones, though not all of them. The sample yields more than 20,000 clones, roughly 85% seen once. Sequenced here: unsorted PBMCs, sampled 2.3 years after starting antiretroviral therapy. Source of these receptors: a man between 40 and 49 years old with HIV.

V usage is TRBV2 and J usage is TRBJ1-5; 7 positions agree with TRBD1. The J segment lost 4 bases and the V segment lost 7 bases, leaving 13 bases of the junction unmatched. The CDR3 has 16 residues. Germline CDR1 reads SNHLY; CDR2 reads FYNNEI. The CDR3 DNA reads as TGTGCCAGCACTTCTACCCAGGACAGGAGAAATCAGCCCCAGCATTTT. Translation gives CASTSTQDRRNQPQHF.

This clone has only a few counts. The chain has TRBV6-1 and TRBJ2-2; D may be TRBD2 (6 bases). The V gene's germline CDR1 is MNHNS and CDR2 SASEGT. The CDR3 runs 18 residues. V was pared by 0 bases and J by 2 bases, with 16 bases between. The CDR3 is CASSEALMGGANTGELFF. The CDR3 DNA sequence: TGTGCCAGCAGTGAAGCTCTAATGGGGGGAGCAAACACCGGGGAGCTGTTTTTT.

This clone was observed a single time. V and J are TRBV21-1 and TRBJ1-6; the table names TRBD1, a call not compared with the DNA. TRBV21-1 is reported as a pseudogene. This CDR3 contains 20 residues. CDR3 region: CASSKRCARDRVSYNSPLHF. The CDR3 DNA is TGTGCCAGCAGCAAACGCTGCGCCCGAGACAGGGTCTCCTATAATTCACCCCTCCACTTT.

The CDR3 is CASSVISGRGYNEQFF. The CDR3, as DNA: TGTGCCAGCAGCGTAATTTCAGGCAGGGGCTACAATGAGCAGTTCTTC. V and J are TRBV9 and TRBJ2-1, with D possibly matching TRBD1 (6 bases). The CDR3 contains 16 residues. CDR1 and CDR2 from the germline V gene are SGDLS and YYNGEE. V was trimmed by 1 base and J by 3 bases, leaving 14 bases between them.

This clone was recorded only once. The chain has TRBV5-1 and TRBJ1-2; 7 nucleotides align to TRBD1. V trimming: 0 bases; J trimming: 7 bases; junction bases outside the gene matches: 9. This CDR3 is 15 amino acids long. Germline CDR1 SGHRS, CDR2 YFSETQ. The CDR3 nucleotides are TGCGCCAGCAGCTTGGCCGCGACAGGGAATGTTGGCTACACCTTC. Translating gives CASSLAATGNVGYTF. Using reference TRBV5-1 and TRBJ1-2 for the parts outside the CDR3, the full variable domain is KAGVTQTPRYLIKTRGQQVTLSCSPISGHRSVSWYQQTPGQGLQFLFEYFSETQRNKGNFPGRFSGRQFSNSRSEMNVSTLELGDSALYLCASSLAATGNVGYTFGSGTRLTVV.

The gene calls are TRBV5-4 and TRBJ2-1; 7 bases are a match to TRBD2. Trimming cost V 3 bases and J 7 bases; bases outside gene matches: 1. CDR1 is SGHNT and CDR2 is YYREEE in the germline V gene (reference sequence). This CDR3 is 12 amino acids long. For the CDR3, the DNA is TGTGCCAGCAGCTGGGGGGGGAATGAGCAGTTCTTC. It is translated as CASSWGGNEQFF.

V gene TRBV7-8 combines with J gene TRBJ1-4; 7 positions agree with TRBD1. The CDR3 contains 15 residues. Germline V gene sequence: CDR1 SGHVS, CDR2 FQNEAQ. The trim removed 1 base at V and 3 bases at J, leaving 2 bases unmatched. This CDR3 reads CASSLGQGSNEKLFF. For the CDR3, the DNA is TGTGCCAGCAGCTTAGGACAGGGCTCTAATGAAAAACTGTTTTTT. Drawing the rest from reference TRBV7-8 and TRBJ1-4, the complete variable domain is GAGVSQSPRYKVAKRGQDVALRCDPISGHVSLFWYQQALGQGPEFLTYFQNEAQLDKSGLPSDRFFAERPEGSVSTLKIQRTQQEDSAVYLCASSLGQGSNEKLFFGSGTQLSVL.

The chain joins TRBV18 to TRBJ2-5, with D tentatively TRBD1 (6 bases). The CDR3 spans 14 residues. The germline gives CDR1 KGHSH, CDR2 LQKENI. Trimming took off 2 bases at V and 4 bases at J, with 11 bases between the two ends. The CDR3 loop reads CASSPAQGLETQYF. CDR3 in DNA: TGTGCCAGCTCACCAGCCCAGGGGCTAGAGACCCAGTACTTC.

The DNA of the CDR3 is TGTGCCAGCAGTTACAGGGTAGGGGATCAGCCCCAGCATTTT. Its protein is CASSYRVGDQPQHF. This chain connects TRBV6-5 to TRBJ1-5, with a weak D call TRBD1 (5 bases). The CDR3 is made up of 14 amino acids. V dropped 2 bases and J dropped 5 bases, with 10 bases sitting between them. CDR1 is MNHEY and CDR2 is SVGAGI in the germline V gene.

The chain carries TRBV10-3 and TRBJ1-6; D gene unclear. In germline, CDR1 is ENHRY, CDR2 SYGVKD. V lost 7 bases and J lost 5, with 9 bases in between. This CDR3 has 13 residues. In DNA form, the CDR3 reads TGTGCCATCAAGGGCGCAGATAATTCACCCCTCCACTTT. This sequence encodes CAIKGADNSPLHF.

This clone was observed a single time. The chain recombines TRBV5-1 with TRBJ2-7, with unresolved D. The CDR3 is made up of 15 amino acids. Germline V CDR1 and CDR2: SGHRS, YFSETQ. The V end lost 1 base, the J end lost 4 bases, and 15 bases lay between the germline ends. CDR3 region: CASSLSGSPQYEQYF. The CDR3 nucleotides read TGCGCCAGCAGCTTGTCTGGGTCCCCCCAATACGAGCAGTACTTC. Supplemented by reference TRBV5-1 and TRBJ2-7, the full variable domain reads KAGVTQTPRYLIKTRGQQVTLSCSPISGHRSVSWYQQTPGQGLQFLFEYFSETQRNKGNFPGRFSGRQFSNSRSEMNVSTLELGDSALYLCASSLSGSPQYEQYFGPGTRLTVT.

The gene calls are TRBV5-1 and TRBJ2-7; possible D gene TRBD2, 5 bases. Trimming cost V 4 bases and J 5 bases, with 19 bases left between them. The CDR3 is made up of 15 amino acids. Germline CDR1 is SGHRS and CDR2 is YFSETQ. Here the CDR3 DNA reads TGCGCCAGCAGCCCACAAGCGGAATTAAACAACGAGCAGTACTTC. Its protein is CASSPQAELNNEQYF.

This sequence joins TRBV12-5 and TRBJ2-1; D not resolved. Germline CDR1 is LGHNT and CDR2 is FRNRAP. The CDR3 has 13 residues. V was shortened by 2 bases and J by 9 bases, with 11 bases between the two germline ends. CDR3 in amino acids: CASGLQPQSEQFF. The DNA for the CDR3 is TGTGCTAGTGGTTTGCAGCCCCAATCTGAGCAGTTCTTC.

This chain links TRBV5-8 with TRBJ1-2; TRBD1 is a possible D gene (6 bases). V was cut by 4 bases and J by 6 bases, with 22 bases left in between. Germline-derived CDR1 and CDR2 are SGHTS and YDEGEE. The CDR3 has 16 amino acids. CDR3 sequence reads: CASSPRGGGRLDGYTF. The CDR3 DNA follows: TGTGCCAGCAGCCCGAGGGGCGGGGGGCGCCTTGATGGCTACACCTTC.

This clone has only one observation. This chain joins TRBV6-1 and TRBJ2-7; TRBD2 matches 10 bases. CDR1 and CDR2 from the germline V gene are MNHNS and SASEGT. This CDR3 comprises 13 residues. The V and J ends lost 3 bases and 5 bases, in that order; junction bases with no gene match: 1. The CDR3 region has the DNA TGTGCCAGCAGTGACCTAGCGGGAGACGAGCAGTACTTC. This gives the protein CASSDLAGDEQYF.

The sample holds a few counts of this clone. The rearrangement uses TRBV10-1 and TRBJ2-2, with D perhaps TRBD1 (5 bases). From germline, CDR1 is WNHNN and CDR2 SYGVQD (reference sequence). The length of the CDR3 is 16 residues. V was shortened by 3 bases and J by 2 bases, with 13 bases between the two germline ends. The CDR3 reads CASSDPTEVNTGELFF. In DNA, the CDR3 is TGCGCCAGCAGTGACCCGACAGAGGTTAACACCGGGGAGCTGTTTTTT.

The chain carries TRBV7-6 and TRBJ2-2; TRBD2 matches 12 bases. Losses at the gene ends were 5 bases for V and 1 base for J; bases not matched to a gene: 8. From germline, CDR1 is SGHVS and CDR2 FNYEAQ. CDR3 size: 18 residues. In DNA, the CDR3 is TGTGCCAGCAGCCTCCGGACTAGCGGGACACTGAACACCGGGGAGCTGTTTTTT. It specifies CASSLRTSGTLNTGELFF.

The rearrangement links TRBV23-1 to TRBJ1-5, with 7 nucleotides matching TRBD1. TRBV23-1 is treated as an ORF (open reading frame) with a function not yet certain. The CDR3 is 15 residues long. V gave up 3 bases and J gave up 4 bases; unmatched junction bases: 6. Here the CDR3 reads CASSQPGQFNQPQHF. The CDR3 DNA follows: TGCGCCAGCAGTCAGCCGGGACAGTTTAATCAGCCCCAGCATTTT.

This clone was counted a single time. The rearrangement joins TRBV13 to TRBJ2-1; D unresolved. The CDR3 sequence is 13 residues long. CDR1 and CDR2 from the germline V gene are PRHDT and FYEKMQ (reference sequence). V was trimmed by 2 bases and J by 12 bases, leaving 14 bases between them. Here the CDR3 DNA reads TGTGCCAGCAGCTTAATTGGTCCCCGAGGGCAGTTCTTC. It yields the protein CASSLIGPRGQFF.

The rearrangement uses TRBV5-1 and TRBJ1-2; D gene unclear. The CDR3 contains 12 residues. V lost 6 bases and J lost 2, with 8 bases in between. The V gene's germline CDR1 is SGHRS and CDR2 YFSETQ. The CDR3 here is CASKRGNYGYTF. The CDR3 bases are TGCGCCAGCAAGAGAGGGAACTATGGCTACACCTTC.

This clone occurred once. The rearrangement joins TRBV19 to TRBJ2-7; D might be TRBD1 or TRBD2, each matching 6 bases. With 10 bases removed from V and 5 bases from J, the gap between germline ends came to 15 bases. Germline V gives CDR1 LNHDA, CDR2 SQIVND (reference sequence). There are 12 residues in the CDR3. CDR3 sequence reads: CATKGGTDEQYF. CDR3 bases: TGTGCCACCAAAGGGGGGACCGACGAGCAGTACTTC. The full variable domain, completed using reference TRBV19 and TRBJ2-7, is DGGITQSPKYLFRKEGQNVTLSCEQNLNHDAMYWYRQDPGQGLRLIYYSQIVNDFQKGDIAEGYSVSREKKESFPLTVTSAQKNPTAFYLCATKGGTDEQYFGPGTRLTVT.

The chain combines TRBV6-5 with TRBJ1-4; D is unclear. V shed 6 bases and J shed 5 bases, with 10 bases lying between them. CDR3 size: 13 residues. Germline values: CDR1 MNHEY, CDR2 SVGAGI. DNA of the CDR3: TGTGCCAGCAGCTCCGGTTGGAATGAAAAACTGTTTTTT. Protein product: CASSSGWNEKLFF.

The DNA of the CDR3 is TGCGCCAGCAGGACAGGAAGCGGTAACTATGGCTACACCTTC. This gives the protein CASRTGSGNYGYTF. The chain couples TRBV5-1 to TRBJ1-2; D perhaps matches TRBD1 (6 bases). This CDR3 is built from 14 residues. Trimming shortened V by 5 bases and J by 1 base, and 12 bases separated the two germline ends. Germline CDR1 reads SGHRS; CDR2 reads YFSETQ.

The V gene is TRBV11-2, the J gene TRBJ2-2; D is uncertain. The V end was cut by 1 base, the J end by 6 bases, with 12 bases between. The CDR3 runs to 15 residues. Germline CDR1 reads SGHAT; CDR2 reads FQNNGV. For the CDR3, the DNA is TGTGCCAGCAGCTTAGTCGATAGGAAGGCCGGGGAGCTGTTTTTT. This sequence encodes CASSLVDRKAGELFF.

V usage is TRBV28 and J usage is TRBJ2-3; D not certain. Per the germline V gene, CDR1 is MDHEN and CDR2 is SYDVKM. Trimming shortened V by 6 bases and J by 1 base, and 8 bases separated the two germline ends. This CDR3 is built from 13 residues. The CDR3 bases are TGTGCCAGCAGCCTCCCAGGCACAGATACGCAGTATTTT. This sequence encodes CASSLPGTDTQYF.

The V gene is TRBV19, the J gene TRBJ1-5, with D uncertain. V lost 3 bases, J lost 8 bases, and 11 bases lay in between. The CDR3 contains 13 residues. Germline assignment: CDR1 LNHDA and CDR2 SQIVND (reference sequence). The CDR3 nucleotides read TGTGCCAGTAGTATGGTAGGGTTCAAGCCCCAGCATTTT. As protein: CASSMVGFKPQHF.

This clone was seen more than once but under ten times. The CDR3 nucleotides read TGCGCCAGCAGCCCCGGACAGGGGGTGTTCTACGAGCAGTACTTC. Protein sequence: CASSPGQGVFYEQYF. This chain uses TRBV4-1 with TRBJ2-7; 10 bases are shared with TRBD1. The CDR3 contains 15 residues. Trimming cost V 4 bases and J 3 bases; bases outside gene matches: 6. Germline lookup yields CDR1 MGHRA and CDR2 YSYEKL.

The chain employs TRBV30 and TRBJ1-2; 12 bases are a match to TRBD1. There are 14 residues in the CDR3. After removal of 4 bases from V and 5 bases from J, the junction contained 5 bases not matched to a gene. Germline CDR1 is GTSNPN and CDR2 is SVGIG (reference sequence). CDR3 region: CAWTGTGGSYGYTF. The CDR3 region has the DNA TGTGCCTGGACGGGGACAGGGGGCAGTTATGGCTACACCTTC.

The gene calls are TRBV6-1 and TRBJ1-4, with 9 bases that match TRBD1. CDR1 and CDR2 from the germline V gene are MNHNS and SASEGT. The CDR3 is 15 residues long. The ends lost 2 bases at V and 8 bases at J; junction bases unmatched: 6. CDR3: CASSEFTGGSEKLFF. Written as DNA, the CDR3 is TGTGCCAGCAGTGAATTCACAGGGGGCTCGGAAAAACTGTTTTTT.

This rearrangement joins TRBV5-6 to TRBJ2-2, with D tentatively TRBD2 (7 bases). This CDR3 comprises 15 residues. Trimming removed 5 bases from V and 10 bases from J, with 21 bases in between. Per germline, CDR1 SGHDT and CDR2 YYEEEE. The CDR3 coding sequence is TGTGCCAGCAGTTACGGGGGGCGGGGTGTTGAGGAGCTGTTTTTT. It encodes CASSYGGRGVEELFF.